A selection of T cell receptor beta chains follows, all from one sample in a study of human T cells and chemical hapten exposure. TCRdb re-derived calls from the RACE reads in MiXCR, one entry per CDR3 protein. The sample lists 40,000 to 45,000 distinct CDR3 sequences; 3.5% to 4% were seen once. Specimen: whole blood. These receptors all come from a human donor in good health. Some clones in this sample may be carry-over from other donors' samples. The CDR3 runs from the conserved cysteine through the conserved F or W. A D gene is named only where the DNA matches it firmly. Where a row states a size, it is once, few, many or the class of an expanded clone; other rows omit it.

size: .; V: TRBV5-1; J: TRBJ2-1; D: TRBD2; DNA: TGCGCCAGCAGCTTGTATCCTAGCGGGAGGGCCTACAATGAGCAGTTCTTC; CDR3: CASSLYPSGRAYNEQFF
size: .; V: TRBV27; J: TRBJ1-2; D: TRBD1; DNA: TGTGCCAGCAGTTTACGCTACAGGGGGCGAGGCTACACCTTC; CDR3: CASSLRYRGRGYTF
size: many; V: TRBV7-2; J: TRBJ2-7; D: TRBD1; DNA: TGTGCCAGCAGCCCCGTCGGACAGGGGCGGTACGAGCAGTACTTC; CDR3: CASSPVGQGRYEQYF
size: few; V: TRBV5-1; J: TRBJ2-7; D: TRBD2; DNA: TGCGCCAGCAGCTTGCGTTCCCAAACTAGCGGAAACTCCTACGAGCAGTACTTC; CDR3: CASSLRSQTSGNSYEQYF
size: many; V: TRBV29-1; J: TRBJ1-2; D: .; DNA: TGCAGCGTTATGATCCGATATAACTATGGCTACACCTTC; CDR3: CSVMIRYNYGYTF
size: many; V: TRBV12-3/TRBV12-4; J: TRBJ1-1; D: TRBD1; DNA: TGTGCCAGCAGTTTGGGGCACGGGACAGGGAACCAGAGGGCTGAAGCTTTCTTT; CDR3: CASSLGHGTGNQRAEAFF
size: .; V: TRBV2; J: TRBJ1-3; D: .; DNA: TGTGCCAGCAGTGAAGCACTAGGAAACACCATATATTTT; CDR3: CASSEALGNTIYF
size: many; V: TRBV2; J: TRBJ2-1; D: .; DNA: TGTGCCAGCAGTGGAAGGAGGTGGGGGGTCGGGACAGACATTTTGAGCTCCTACAATGAGCAGTTCTTC; CDR3: CASSGRRWGVGTDILSSYNEQFF
size: many; V: TRBV6-6; J: TRBJ1-5; D: .; DNA: TGTGCCAGCAGTTGGGTGCTTAATGACCGTGATAGCAATCAGCCCCAGCATTTT; CDR3: CASSWVLNDRDSNQPQHF
size: many; V: TRBV3-1; J: TRBJ2-4; D: .; DNA: TGTGCCAGCAGCTCATCGAGGGACTTCGGGCAAGGCATTCAGTACTTC; CDR3: CASSSSRDFGQGIQYF
size: many; V: TRBV27; J: TRBJ1-2; D: .; DNA: TGTGCCAGCAGCTTGAGCAGGGCTTCTGGCTACACCTTC; CDR3: CASSLSRASGYTF
size: .; V: TRBV6-5; J: TRBJ1-2; D: TRBD1; DNA: TGTGCCAGCAGTTTCGACTTGACAGGGGGCCGGTATGGCTACACCTTC; CDR3: CASSFDLTGGRYGYTF
size: few; V: TRBV6-6; J: TRBJ1-3; D: .; DNA: TGTGCCAGTGGGGACCGAGACGGTGCTGGAAACACCATATATTTT; CDR3: CASGDRDGAGNTIYF
size: few; V: TRBV20-1; J: TRBJ2-7; D: TRBD2; DNA: TGCAGTGCTAGAGTAACTAGCGGATACTCCTACGAGCAGTACTTC; CDR3: CSARVTSGYSYEQYF
size: many; V: TRBV4-1; J: TRBJ1-4; D: .; DNA: TGCGCCAGCAGCCCAGGGACGAGAATCCCTGCAACTAATGAAAAACTGTTTTTT; CDR3: CASSPGTRIPATNEKLFF
size: many; V: TRBV28; J: TRBJ2-4; D: .; DNA: TGTGCCAGCAGTTTTTCCCTGTTAGCCAAAAACATTCAGTACTTC; CDR3: CASSFSLLAKNIQYF
size: .; V: TRBV24-1; J: TRBJ2-1; D: .; DNA: TGTGCCACCAGTGACGGGGGCCTTGAGCAGTTCTTC; CDR3: CATSDGGLEQFF
size: many; V: TRBV28; J: TRBJ1-5; D: .; DNA: TGTGCCAGCAGGGGTCTTTGGAGCAATCAGCCCCAGCATTTT; CDR3: CASRGLWSNQPQHF
size: many; V: TRBV10-3; J: TRBJ2-7; D: .; DNA: TGTGCCATCAGTGAGGAGGGACTGGCCTCCTACGAGCAGTACTTC; CDR3: CAISEEGLASYEQYF
size: many; V: TRBV20-1; J: TRBJ2-3; D: .; DNA: TGCAGTGCTAGATCGGCGGATACGCAGTATTTT; CDR3: CSARSADTQYF
size: many; V: TRBV5-1; J: TRBJ2-7; D: .; DNA: TGCGCCAGCAGCTTGGAACGGGGCCCAATGTTTGAGCAGTACTTC; CDR3: CASSLERGPMFEQYF
size: .; V: TRBV28; J: TRBJ2-3; D: TRBD2; DNA: TGTGCCAGCAGTCCCCCGGGACTAGCGGCCACAGATACGCAGTATTTT; CDR3: CASSPPGLAATDTQYF
size: few; V: TRBV28; J: TRBJ1-4; D: .; DNA: TGTGCCAGCAGTTTATCCAGGGGAGCTAATGAAAAACTGTTTTTT; CDR3: CASSLSRGANEKLFF
size: few; V: TRBV20-1; J: TRBJ1-2; D: .; DNA: TGCAGTGCTAGAGATGAGGTTTTCTATGGCTACACCTTC; CDR3: CSARDEVFYGYTF
size: many; V: TRBV10-2; J: TRBJ2-3; D: .; DNA: TGCGCCAGCAGTGAGCAGTCAAACACAGATACGCAGTATTTT; CDR3: CASSEQSNTDTQYF
size: .; V: TRBV30; J: TRBJ2-4; D: .; DNA: TGTGCCTGGAGTGGATGGGACACCAAAAACATTCAGTACTTC; CDR3: CAWSGWDTKNIQYF
size: many; V: TRBV21-1; J: TRBJ2-3; D: .; DNA: TGTGCCAGCAGCAAATTGGCGACTAGCGGGAGGGTCACAGATACGCAGTATTTT; CDR3: CASSKLATSGRVTDTQYF
size: few; V: TRBV28; J: TRBJ2-6; D: .; DNA: TGTGCCAGCACTGAACATAGCTCTGGGGCCAACGTCCTGACTTTC; CDR3: CASTEHSSGANVLTF
size: few; V: TRBV20-1; J: TRBJ2-3; D: TRBD2; DNA: TGCAGTGCTAGAGGGGGGGGAGGGATTGGAGATACGCAGTATTTT; CDR3: CSARGGGGIGDTQYF
size: many; V: TRBV4-3; J: TRBJ1-4; D: .; DNA: TGTGCCAGCAGCCACCACGCGGAGGAGGAAAAACTGTTTTTT; CDR3: CASSHHAEEEKLFF
size: many; V: TRBV19; J: TRBJ2-7; D: TRBD1; DNA: TGTGCCAGTAGTTCCGGACAGGGGCCCTCCTACGAGCAGTACTTC; CDR3: CASSSGQGPSYEQYF
size: many; V: TRBV13; J: TRBJ2-5; D: TRBD2; DNA: TGTGCCAGCAGCTTAACTACTAGCGGCCAACCAGAAGAGACCCAGTACTTC; CDR3: CASSLTTSGQPEETQYF
size: many; V: TRBV6-5; J: TRBJ2-7; D: TRBD1; DNA: TGTGCCAGCAGTTCGCCCGGGACAGGGGTATACGAGCAGTACTTC; CDR3: CASSSPGTGVYEQYF
size: many; V: TRBV12-3/TRBV12-4; J: TRBJ1-1; D: TRBD1; DNA: TGTGCCAGCGGCGACAGGGGTAGAGGTGAAGCTTTCTTT; CDR3: CASGDRGRGEAFF
size: .; V: TRBV2; J: TRBJ2-2; D: .; DNA: TGTGCCAGCAGTGATTTAGGACGGGAGCTGTTTTTT; CDR3: CASSDLGRELFF
size: few; V: TRBV14; J: TRBJ2-1; D: .; DNA: TGTGCCAGCAGCCAAGGCCCCCCCCCGTCCGAGCAGTTCTTC; CDR3: CASSQGPPPSEQFF
size: few; V: TRBV6-5; J: TRBJ1-2; D: .; DNA: TGTGCCAGCAGTTCCTCAGCAGGCGCCGGGTATGGCTACACCTTC; CDR3: CASSSSAGAGYGYTF
size: many; V: TRBV11-1; J: TRBJ2-4; D: TRBD1; DNA: TGTGCCAGCAGCCCGGGACAGGGGTGGAACATTCAGTACTTC; CDR3: CASSPGQGWNIQYF
size: few; V: TRBV6-6; J: TRBJ2-2; D: TRBD2; DNA: TGTGCCAGCAGTTACTCGGGTCTAGCGGCCGGGGAGCTGTTTTTT; CDR3: CASSYSGLAAGELFF
size: many; V: TRBV29-1; J: TRBJ2-7; D: .; DNA: TGCAGCGTGGGACTGTCGGTACCCTACGAGCAGTACTTC; CDR3: CSVGLSVPYEQYF
size: many; V: TRBV27; J: TRBJ1-1; D: TRBD1; DNA: TGTGCCAGCAGTTTCCCGGGGGGACAGGGGAGAGCTTTCTTT; CDR3: CASSFPGGQGRAFF
size: many; V: TRBV29-1; J: TRBJ1-5; D: TRBD1; DNA: TGCAGCGTAGTTTGGGACAGGGCGGGAGTTAGCAATCAGCCCCAGCATTTT; CDR3: CSVVWDRAGVSNQPQHF
size: many; V: TRBV6-2/TRBV6-3; J: TRBJ2-2; D: TRBD2; DNA: TGTGCCAGCAGTCTTCTAGCGGTCGCGAACACCGGGGAGCTGTTTTTT; CDR3: CASSLLAVANTGELFF
size: many; V: TRBV6-5; J: TRBJ1-1; D: TRBD1; DNA: TGTGCCAGCAGTTACTCGACAGGGGGTTCCGCTGAAGCTTTCTTT; CDR3: CASSYSTGGSAEAFF
size: .; V: TRBV19; J: TRBJ1-2; D: .; DNA: TGTGCCAGTAGTATGGAAGGACTTGGTGGCTACACCTTC; CDR3: CASSMEGLGGYTF
size: few; V: TRBV24-1; J: TRBJ2-3; D: TRBD2; DNA: TGTGCCACGGAGGCGGAGGCTAGCGGGAGCACAGATACGCAGTATTTT; CDR3: CATEAEASGSTDTQYF
size: .; V: TRBV10-3; J: TRBJ2-1; D: .; DNA: TGTGCCATCGGAGTCCCTCGGACGGCCAGGAATGAGCAGTTCTTC; CDR3: CAIGVPRTARNEQFF
size: few; V: TRBV6-5; J: TRBJ1-6; D: .; DNA: TGTGCCAGCAGTTCTACAGGGAGAAAGAAGGGCTATAATTCACCCCTCCACTTT; CDR3: CASSSTGRKKGYNSPLHF
size: many; V: TRBV5-5; J: TRBJ2-4; D: TRBD2; DNA: TGTGCCAGCAGCACGGGACTAGCGGGAGTCGGGGCCAAAAACATTCAGTACTTC; CDR3: CASSTGLAGVGAKNIQYF
size: .; V: TRBV9; J: TRBJ1-2; D: .; DNA: TGTGCCAGCGTAACGGGGAGCTATGGCTACACCTTC; CDR3: CASVTGSYGYTF
size: many; V: TRBV7-2; J: TRBJ1-2; D: TRBD1; DNA: TGTGCCAGCAGCTTAGGGGGACAGGGGCTTTCTTACTATGGCTACACCTTC; CDR3: CASSLGGQGLSYYGYTF
size: many; V: TRBV30; J: TRBJ2-7; D: .; DNA: TGTGCCTGGAGTCCAGGGAGCTACGAGCAGTACTTC; CDR3: CAWSPGSYEQYF
size: few; V: TRBV27; J: TRBJ1-1; D: .; DNA: TGTGCCAGCAGTTTGGTTGGTCACCCCACTGAAGCTTTCTTT; CDR3: CASSLVGHPTEAFF
size: many; V: TRBV30; J: TRBJ2-6; D: .; DNA: TGTGCCTGGAGTGACCTGTCTGGGGCCAACGTCCTGACTTTC; CDR3: CAWSDLSGANVLTF
size: many; V: TRBV6-4; J: TRBJ2-3; D: TRBD1; DNA: TGTGCCAGCAGTGCAGGGGGCGGCACGCAGTATTTT; CDR3: CASSAGGGTQYF